The 8 T cell receptor beta chains in this list originate from one sample, sequenced in a study of T-cell reconstitution after alpha-beta-depleted transplantation in children. Molecular barcoding with unique molecular identifiers was used for the TCRbeta library. TCRdb recomputed calls from the PCR reads with MiXCR, one row per CDR3 protein. The sample records a few hundred thousand distinct CDR3 sequences, roughly a tenth being singletons. The sequences come from PBMCs from the stem cell graft donor, collected from the stem cell graft. The receptor source for this set is a human donor who donated a stem cell graft to a child with acute myeloid leukemia.

In its sample, this clonotype was seen many times. The rearrangement uses TRBV27 and TRBJ2-2, with 14 bases lining up with TRBD2. This CDR3 has 19 amino acids. V shed 5 bases and J 3 bases; nucleotides not matched to a gene: 11. Germline V lookup: CDR1 MNHEY, CDR2 SMNVEV (reference sequence). CDR3 bases: TGTGCCAGCAGTGCGGGGTATGGACTAGCGGGGGGTTACACCGGGGAGCTGTTTTTT. Its protein is CASSAGYGLAGGYTGELFF.

This clonotype showed up many times. This chain uses TRBV5-1 with TRBJ1-1, with 11 bases matching TRBD1. Germline V gives CDR1 SGHRS, CDR2 YFSETQ. The V and J ends lost 4 bases and 4 bases, in that order; junction bases with no gene match: 3. This CDR3 spans 14 amino acids. CDR3 in DNA: TGCGCCAGCAGCCAGGGGACAGGGGGCACTGAAGCTTTCTTT. Encoded protein: CASSQGTGGTEAFF.

The V call is TRBV9, the J call TRBJ2-5; 9 positions agree with TRBD2. Germline CDR1 and CDR2: SGDLS and YYNGEE. The CDR3 runs 16 residues. Losses at the gene ends were 5 bases for V and 2 bases for J; bases not matched to a gene: 10. CDR3 sequence: CASSLASAGGQETQYF. For the CDR3, the DNA is TGTGCCAGCAGTCTCGCGAGTGCGGGAGGGCAAGAGACCCAGTACTTC.

This rearrangement joins TRBV11-2 to TRBJ2-2, with 9 positions matching TRBD2. This CDR3 spans 16 amino acids. Germline CDR1 and CDR2: SGHAT and FQNNGV. With V trimmed by 4 bases and J by 4 bases, 7 bases remained unmatched. DNA of the CDR3: TGTGCCAGCAGCTCTTTAGCGGGAGCTACCACCGGGGAGCTGTTTTTT. This codes for CASSSLAGATTGELFF.

The table lists this clonotype with a few counts. The chain recombines TRBV27 with TRBJ2-7; TRBD2 might be the D (5 bases). V shed 5 bases and J shed 4 bases, with 15 bases lying between them. The CDR3 is 14 residues long. Germline values: CDR1 MNHEY, CDR2 SMNVEV (reference sequence). The CDR3 DNA reads as TGTGCCAGCAGTCCCGGGATAGCTGCATACGAGCAGTACTTC. Protein product: CASSPGIAAYEQYF.

This clonotype was counted a few times. This chain uses TRBV11-1 with TRBJ1-2; D uncertain. The CDR3 has 13 amino acids. Germline-derived CDR1 and CDR2 are SGHAT and FQDESV (reference sequence). V was trimmed by 4 bases and J by 4 bases, leaving 10 bases between them. In DNA form, the CDR3 reads TGTGCCAGCAGCTCGGGGTTCGGCTATGGCTACACCTTC. Its translation: CASSSGFGYGYTF.

This clonotype came up many times. The V call is TRBV20-1, the J call TRBJ2-3; TRBD2 matches 14 bases. Germline V gives CDR1 DFQATT, CDR2 SNEGSKA (reference sequence). The CDR3 totals 15 residues. J gave up 4 bases and V 3 bases, and 3 bases lay outside the gene matches. The DNA for the CDR3 is TGCAGTGCTAGCCGACTAGCGGGAGGGTCAGATACGCAGTATTTT. Translating gives CSASRLAGGSDTQYF.

Only a few counts were recorded for this clonotype. The V gene is TRBV20-1, the J gene TRBJ1-2, with D perhaps matching TRBD1 (5 bases). There are 11 residues in the CDR3. Germline assignment: CDR1 DFQATT and CDR2 SNEGSKA (reference sequence). The DNA for the CDR3 is TGCAGGGGTGCAGGGATCTATGGCTACACCTTC. This encodes CRGAGIYGYTF.